A single sample gave rise to the 7 T cell receptor beta chains below, sequenced in a study of blood T cell repertoires in COVID-19. Generated by immunoSEQ multiplex PCR, the TCRdb table keeps only in-frame clones and is missing some. This table holds tens of thousands of clones, around nine tenths found once. The source material was peripheral blood. These receptors came from a human donor in a cohort sampled during active COVID-19.

The V gene is TRBV4-3, the J gene TRBJ2-3; 10 nucleotides match TRBD2. The junction had 12 bases not matched to a gene; V was cut back by 0 bases and J by 6 bases. The CDR3 spans 18 residues. Germline lookup yields CDR1 LGHNA and CDR2 YSLEER. The CDR3 DNA sequence: TGCGCCAGCAGCCAAGATCTGGGTAGCGGGGGGCTAGAGGATACGCAGTATTTT. Its protein product is CASSQDLGSGGLEDTQYF.

CDR3: CASSPWDRGLTEAFF. The CDR3 DNA is TGTGCCAGTAGTCCATGGGACAGGGGGCTTACTGAAGCTTTCTTT. The chain employs TRBV19 and TRBJ1-1; 12 bases agree with TRBD1. V lost 5 bases to trimming and J lost 5 bases; unmatched junction nucleotides: 6. CDR3 size: 15 residues. The V gene's germline CDR1 is LNHDA and CDR2 SQIVND (reference sequence).

The CDR3 protein is CASGSAGQVTEAFF. CDR3 DNA sequence: TGTGCTAGTGGTTCGGCAGGTCAGGTCACTGAAGCTTTCTTT. The chain joins TRBV12-5 to TRBJ1-1; D remains ambiguous. Germline lookup yields CDR1 LGHNT and CDR2 FRNRAP. V was cut by 4 bases and J by 4 bases, with 13 bases left in between. CDR3 length: 14 residues.

The gene calls are TRBV5-1 and TRBJ1-1; 11 bases match TRBD1. This CDR3 comprises 17 residues. Germline values: CDR1 SGHRS, CDR2 YFSETQ. J was trimmed by 8 bases and V by 4 bases; bases with no gene match: 16. This CDR3 is CASSPSAGQGVVTEAFF. CDR3 in DNA: TGCGCCAGCAGCCCCAGCGCGGGACAGGGGGTCGTTACCGAAGCTTTCTTT.

This CDR3 is CASSASGTGGGNTIYF. CDR3 in DNA: TGTGCCAGCAGCGCCTCCGGGACAGGGGGCGGAAACACCATATATTTT. V usage is TRBV5-6 and J usage is TRBJ1-3; 12 nucleotides align to TRBD1. The trim removed 4 bases at V and 4 bases at J, leaving 6 bases unmatched. CDR1 and CDR2 (germline): SGHDT, YYEEEE. The CDR3 spans 16 residues.

This clone was recorded a few times. V usage is TRBV30 and J usage is TRBJ2-2, with no clear D. V gave up 3 bases and J gave up 1 base, with 3 bases separating them. In germline, CDR1 is GTSNPN, CDR2 SVGIG (reference sequence). The CDR3 totals 12 residues. This CDR3 is CAWSQNTGELFF. DNA for the CDR3: TGTGCCTGGAGCCAGAACACCGGGGAGCTGTTTTTT.

The chain links TRBV18 to TRBJ1-5; TRBD1 agrees at 8 bases. This CDR3 spans 15 amino acids. The J segment lost 2 bases and the V segment lost 2 bases, leaving 2 bases of the junction unmatched. Germline CDR1 and CDR2: KGHSH and LQKENI. CDR3 sequence (DNA): TGTGCCAGCTCACCATCAGGGGGCGGCAATCAGCCCCAGCATTTT. This encodes CASSPSGGGNQPQHF.